The 6 T cell receptor beta chains below come from one sample, sequenced in a study of T cells in Graves' hyperthyroidism and ophthalmopathy. Researchers amplified the TCR beta CDR3 regions from RNA transcripts. Researchers ran a first-round RT-PCR on the TCR CDR3 using the HTBI primer set. TCRdb passed the multiplex PCR reads through MiXCR, listing each CDR3 protein once. Among fewer than 450,000 distinct CDR3 sequences listed, roughly a sixth were seen once. The material sequenced was blood. The receptors were sampled from a woman in her twenties or thirties with Graves' hyperthyroidism that later progressed to Graves' ophthalmopathy.

The chain has TRBV11-1 and TRBJ2-7; D may be TRBD1 or TRBD2 (5 bases each). Germline CDR1 is SGHAT and CDR2 is FQDESV (reference sequence). Trimming shortened V by 6 bases and J by 1 base, and 13 bases separated the two germline ends. CDR3 size: 14 residues. This chain's CDR3 is CASSSLGASYEQYF. CDR3 bases: TGTGCCAGCAGTTCCCTCGGGGCTTCCTACGAGCAGTACTTC.

The chain combines TRBV7-9 with TRBJ1-1; D is perhaps TRBD1 (5 bases). The CDR3 sequence is 13 residues long. V was shortened by 11 bases and J by 1 base, with 14 bases between the two germline ends. Germline V gene sequence: CDR1 SEHNR, CDR2 FQNEAQ (reference sequence). The CDR3 DNA sequence: TGTGCCGGGGTGCGGGGCGGGAACACTGAAGCTTTCTTT. As protein: CAGVRGGNTEAFF.

This clonotype was seen ten or more times. The V call is TRBV7-8, the J call TRBJ2-3, with D unclear. The CDR3 totals 14 residues. V lost 4 bases and J lost 3, with 11 bases in between. The germline V gene encodes CDR1 SGHVS and CDR2 FQNEAQ. CDR3: CASSSKRWTDTQYF. CDR3 sequence (DNA): TGTGCCAGCAGCTCGAAAAGGTGGACAGATACGCAGTATTTT. Drawing the rest from reference TRBV7-8 and TRBJ2-3, the complete variable domain is GAGVSQSPRYKVAKRGQDVALRCDPISGHVSLFWYQQALGQGPEFLTYFQNEAQLDKSGLPSDRFFAERPEGSVSTLKIQRTQQEDSAVYLCASSSKRWTDTQYFGPGTRLTVL.

This clonotype was seen more than once but under ten times. The rearrangement uses TRBV7-9 and TRBJ2-7; D not resolved. This CDR3 contains 13 residues. Trimming pared 1 base from V and 5 bases from J, leaving 9 bases between. Germline CDR1 is SEHNR and CDR2 is FQNEAQ (reference sequence). CDR3 amino acids: CASSLVRENEQYF. The CDR3, as DNA: TGTGCCAGCAGCTTAGTTAGGGAAAACGAGCAGTACTTC.

In this sample, this clonotype turned up many times. The genes are TRBV6-1 and TRBJ1-5; D is unresolved. Germline values: CDR1 MNHNS, CDR2 SASEGT. V lost 5 bases to trimming and J lost 4 bases, with 9 bases between them. The length of the CDR3 is 13 residues. CDR3 DNA sequence: TGTGCCAGCAGTATTACAAGAAATCAGCCCCAGCATTTT. Residues: CASSITRNQPQHF.

This clonotype occurred many times. This chain connects TRBV7-9 to TRBJ2-3; 10 bases are shared with TRBD2. Germline values: CDR1 SEHNR, CDR2 FQNEAQ (reference sequence). The CDR3 runs to 17 residues. J was trimmed by 4 bases and V by 3 bases; bases with no gene match: 10. The CDR3 loop is CASSFGSGGAGPDTQYF. In DNA form, the CDR3 reads TGTGCCAGCAGCTTCGGGAGCGGGGGGGCGGGGCCAGATACGCAGTATTTT.